This T cell receptor (beta chain) derives from a study of response to subunit inactivated influenza vaccine. Study-wide results and caveats: The study's authors posited that every seasonal influenza vaccination enlists few new T cells.

TCRdb re-derived calls from the RT-PCR reads in MiXCR, one entry per CDR3 protein. The top ten hold about 10% of the sample, which has 800,000 to 1,000,000 distinct CDR3 sequences, around 20% seen once. As to this clonotype: What it binds is not known. One junction end does not reproduce the germline sequence, and a read error may be involved.

The CDR3 totals 18 residues. The V gene's germline CDR1 is ENHRY and CDR2 SYGVKD. This sequence joins TRBV10-3 and TRBJ1-1; the D gene is possibly TRBD1 (6 bases). The material sequenced was PBMCs from blood, taken more than 4 days after vaccination. This TCR was sampled from a man in his fifties who received an inactivated influenza vaccine. DNA of the CDR3: TGTGCCCTCAGTTTAGGAATCATGGCAGGGGCAAGGAACACTGAAGCTTTCTTT. Protein sequence: CALSLGIMAGARNTEAFF.